The T cell receptor beta chain described here comes from a study of identical twins. Whole-study results and caveats: Insertions were fewer in abundant cord blood beta clonotypes, whereas memory repertoires showed none of this pattern.

In this sample, this clonotype turned up a few times. Its antigen is unknown. Unmatched junction bases numbered 8, after V lost 8 bases and J lost 5 bases. There are 14 residues in the CDR3. In TCRdb, the 5' RACE reads were re-called with MiXCR into one record per CDR3 protein. Of 600,000 to 700,000 distinct CDR3 sequences in the sample, 21% were seen once. This sample also belongs to another study, concerning T cells expressing NK-cell markers.

This TCR came from a woman between 18 and 29 years old in good health. Input material: PBMCs. The rearrangement links TRBV12-3 or TRBV12-4 to TRBJ2-1; 8 bases align to TRBD2. The chain's CDR3 is CASSQRESHNEQFF. The CDR3 coding sequence is TGTGCCAGCTCCCAGCGGGAGTCCCACAATGAGCAGTTCTTC.